This T cell receptor beta chain appears in the sequencing data of a study of blood T cell repertoires in COVID-19. Background on the study: The study drew acute and convalescent COVID-19 samples from the United States, Italy and Spain. T cells, B-cell-depleted T cells, or PBMCs supplied cDNA or gDNA.

Produced via immunoSEQ multiplex PCR; TCRdb's table is partial and in-frame only. The data hold a few hundred thousand clones, with approximately 86% observed a single time. The germline V gene encodes CDR1 SGHVS and CDR2 FNYEAQ. This CDR3 region has 18 residues. V was clipped by 5 bases and J by 5 bases; unmatched bases: 17. Sequenced: peripheral blood. J is TRBJ1-4 and V is TRBV7-6, with 7 bases aligning to TRBD1. This clonotype originated in a man younger than 35 with active or convalescent COVID-19. The chain's CDR3 is CASSALPARDRRNEKLFF. CDR3 bases: TGTGCCAGCAGCGCCTTACCCGCGCGGGACAGAAGGAATGAAAAACTGTTTTTT.